The present T cell receptor beta chain was sequenced within a study of regulatory T cells in long-lasting Graves disease. Study outcomes and limitations: Persistent Graves' patients showed reduced TCR diversity versus newly diagnosed patients.

Combining iRepertoire HTBI primers with Arm-PCR of CDR3 regions, the authors built TCR beta libraries. In the authors' methods: Around 59 TRBV and approximately 13 TRBJ segments were identified across samples. TCRdb reprocessed the multiplex PCR reads with MiXCR, giving one entry per CDR3 protein. The V and J calls come from TCRdb's annotation, not from the publication. The sample records more than 350,000 distinct CDR3 sequences, more than 12% being singletons. The CDR3 extends over 11 amino acids. Germline V lookup: CDR1 GTSNPN, CDR2 SVGIG (reference sequence). Trimming pared 1 base from V and 8 bases from J, leaving 8 bases between. The time point is: newly diagnosed GD, antithyroid drugs for less than 3 months. PBMCs were the source of the RNA used for TCR sequencing. The authors diagnosed Graves' disease using American Thyroid Association guidelines. This clonotype was counted ten times or more. No antigen is known for it.

This same sample was also part of a study on T cells in Graves' hyperthyroidism and ophthalmopathy. That work contributes: A set of HTBI primers served as the primers for a first-round RT-PCR of the TCR CDR3.

This chain uses TRBV30 with TRBJ1-2; D not certain. The origin of this receptor is a woman between 25 and 40 years old with Graves disease. The sample consisted of peripheral blood mononuclear cells (PBMCs), taken at new diagnosis, from a patient treated with antithyroid drugs. The CDR3 nucleotides are TGTGCCTGGAGTGCGGGTGGGGGCTACACCTTC. Amino acid sequence: CAWSAGGGYTF.